This record looks at one T cell receptor beta chain sequence and its context. Its antigen is not identified. The read terminates 3 residues before the CDR3 end, so the remaining end is supplied by the germline J gene. Data came from immunoSEQ multiplex PCR; TCRdb stores just in-frame clones and leaves some out. The listing contains around 35,000 clones. The data were obtained in a study of T cells in women clearing cervical HPV infection. V lost 1 base to trimming and J lost 3 bases, with 10 bases between them. Germline CDR1 is DFQATT and CDR2 is SNEGSKA (reference sequence). The length of the CDR3 is 14 residues. HPV was found by MY09/MY11 PCR and dot-blot genotyping. Whole-study results and caveats: TRBV6-7 abundance was lower in cases than controls (around 0.1% versus 0.15%). Repertoire richness, not evenness, was significantly elevated in CIN3+ cases versus controls.

Sequencing used blood buffy coat. The sequence derives from a woman between 18 and 70 years old with a cervical HPV16 infection that either progressed to CIN3+ or cleared (not recorded which). The V and J genes are TRBV20-1 and TRBJ2-1; D not resolved. The CDR3: CSARGQNYYNEQFF. The sequenced part of the CDR3 DNA is TGCAGTGCTAGAGGGCAGAACTACTACAATGAG.